This T cell receptor beta chain is from a study of shared clonotypes between healthy human individuals. Donors were Caucasian adults residing in Nashville, Tennessee, USA. This CDR3 has 13 residues. The repertoire was sequenced with immunoSEQ multiplex PCR; TCRdb's copy has only in-frame clones and lacks some. Counted here are about 2.3 million clones, less than 95% occurring once; the ten biggest clones make up more than 0.35%. The V and J genes are TRBV21-1 and TRBJ2-1; the table's D call, TRBD2, has no DNA check behind it. TRBV21-1 is a pseudogene. The sample taken for sequencing was naive CD4+ T cells from PBMCs. Subset given: CD45RA+ positively selected. The TCR originated in a man younger than 35 in good health. Some clones in this sample may be carry-over from other donors' samples. The CDR3 sequence: CASSLRTGDEQFF. CDR3 DNA: TGTGCCAGCAGTCTCAGGACGGGGGATGAGCAGTTCTTC.